A selection of T cell receptor beta chains follows, all from one sample in a study of shared clonotypes between healthy human individuals. Assay: immunoSEQ multiplex PCR; the TCRdb copy retains only in-frame clones and omits some. The profile shows about 590,000 clones, just under 97% of them singletons. Sequencing was performed on naive CD8+ T cells sorted from blood. The receptors derive from a woman in her 30s in good health. CDR3s include the opening cysteine and the closing phenylalanine or tryptophan. D genes are given only for firm matches. The size of a clone is reported for some rows only, either as once, few or many, or as a class for expanded clones.

v_call,clone_size,j_call,d_call,cdr3_nt,cdr3_aa
TRBV2,-,TRBJ1-2,-,TGTGCCAGCAGCCGCACTGGACAGCCGCCAAACCCTTACGGCTACACCTTC,CASSRTGQPPNPYGYTF
TRBV27,-,TRBJ2-4,-,TGTGCCAGCAGTTTAGGGGCCCACAGGGAGGAGTACTTC,CASSLGAHREEYF
TRBV9,-,TRBJ2-2,-,TGTGCCAGCAGCGTAGGATCCGCGGGCGCCGGGGAGCTGTTTTTT,CASSVGSAGAGELFF
TRBV7-9,-,TRBJ2-2,TRBD1,TGTGCCAGCAGCTACCGGGACAGCCTAAGAAGGGGGGAGCTGTTTTTT,CASSYRDSLRRGELFF
TRBV4-2,-,TRBJ2-2,TRBD2,TGTGCCAGCAGCCTACAATCTCTAGCGGAGAACACCGGGGAGCTGTTTTTT,CASSLQSLAENTGELFF
TRBV7-8,-,TRBJ1-2,TRBD1,TGTGCCAGCAGCTCAACGACAGGGGGCGCACCGGACTATGGCTACACCTTC,CASSSTTGGAPDYGYTF
TRBV14,-,TRBJ2-3,-,TGTGCCAGCAGCTCCTACCTCACAGATACGCAGTATTTT,CASSSYLTDTQYF
TRBV20-1,-,TRBJ1-2,-,TGCAGTGTGGGACTGTTCTATGGCTACACCTTC,CSVGLFYGYTF
TRBV6-1,-,TRBJ2-1,TRBD2,TGTGCCACCCAACGGGCTAGCGGCCACAATGAGCAGTTCTTC,CATQRASGHNEQFF
TRBV2,-,TRBJ2-5,-,TGTGCCAGCTTGTTGCGGCGAGAGACCCAGTACTTC,CASLLRRETQYF
TRBV19,-,TRBJ2-7,-,TGTGCCAGTAGTACGGGACCGTGGTACGAGCAGTACTTC,CASSTGPWYEQYF
TRBV28,once,TRBJ2-7,-,TGTGCCAGCAGTTTATTTTCCGGGTCCGAGCAGTACTTC,CASSLFSGSEQYF
TRBV11-2,-,TRBJ2-1,-,TGTGCCAGCAGCTTAGAAGCGGACGCGACTGGGGATGAGCAGTTCTTC,CASSLEADATGDEQFF
TRBV7-9,-,TRBJ2-1,-,TGTGCCAGCAGCTTAGCCCTACATGAGCAGTTCTTC,CASSLALHEQFF
TRBV19,-,TRBJ2-7,-,TGTGCCAGTAGTTCATTCAGGGGGGAAGAGCAGTACTTC,CASSSFRGEEQYF
TRBV2,-,TRBJ2-7,TRBD1,TGTGCCAGCAGTGAAGGGGCAGGGGGCGAATCCTACGAGCAGTACTTC,CASSEGAGGESYEQYF
TRBV19,-,TRBJ1-1,TRBD1,TGTGCCAGTAGTACCCAGCCCGACAGGGGGCGAACTGAAGCTTTCTTT,CASSTQPDRGRTEAFF
TRBV29-1,-,TRBJ2-7,-,TGCAGCAAACTTGAGGGCGACGGCGAGCAGTACTTC,CSKLEGDGEQYF
TRBV15,-,TRBJ2-3,-,TGTGCCACCAGCAGAGAAGGAGGACGACTAGTCCACACAGATACGCAGTATTTT,CATSREGGRLVHTDTQYF
TRBV28,-,TRBJ2-5,-,TGTGCCAGCAGCCCTAGGGCGCTTGGGGAGACCCAGTACTTC,CASSPRALGETQYF
TRBV11-3,-,TRBJ2-7,TRBD2,TGTGCCAGCAGCCCCGGGACTAGCGGGAGAGAGCAGTACTTC,CASSPGTSGREQYF
TRBV7-8,-,TRBJ2-5,TRBD2,TGTGCCAGCAGCTCACGCGCGGGCGGGAGGGCCGGGGAGCAGTACTTC,CASSSRAGGRAGEQYF
TRBV2,-,TRBJ2-3,TRBD2,TGTGCCAGCAGTGAAGGGCTAGCGGGAGGATCAGATACGCAGTATTTT,CASSEGLAGGSDTQYF
TRBV19,-,TRBJ2-3,-,TGTGCCAGTAGTATAGGGGGAGATACGCAGTATTTT,CASSIGGDTQYF
TRBV7-2,-,TRBJ2-7,TRBD2,TGTGCCAGCAGCTTAGCGCCTAGCGGGAGCTACGAGCAGTACTTC,CASSLAPSGSYEQYF
TRBV28,-,TRBJ2-3,-,TGTGCCAGCAGTTCCGCAGATAGCGTCTACACAGATACGCAGTATTTT,CASSSADSVYTDTQYF
TRBV19,-,TRBJ1-5,-,TGTGCCAGTATGGACGGGTATAGCAATCAGCCCCAGCATTTT,CASMDGYSNQPQHF
TRBV2,once,TRBJ2-1,-,TGTGCCAGCAATGGGAACAGCTACAATGAGCAGTTCTTC,CASNGNSYNEQFF
TRBV28,-,TRBJ2-1,TRBD2,TGTGCCAGCAGTTCCTGGCTAGCGGGGCTCAATGAGCAGTTCTTC,CASSSWLAGLNEQFF
TRBV28,-,TRBJ2-2,TRBD2,TGTGCCAGCAGTTTAGCGGGAGGACGGACCGGGGAGCTGTTTTTT,CASSLAGGRTGELFF
TRBV5-6,-,TRBJ2-7,TRBD1,TGTGCCAGCAGCCAAGCGGACAGGACCCCCTACGAGCAGTACTTC,CASSQADRTPYEQYF
TRBV19,-,TRBJ2-7,-,TGTGCCAGTAGCCAGCGACCTAACCCCCTCTACGAGCAGTACTTC,CASSQRPNPLYEQYF
TRBV5-5,-,TRBJ2-7,TRBD1,TGTGCCAGCAGCTGGGACAGGGTGGCCTACGAGCAGTACTTC,CASSWDRVAYEQYF
TRBV28,once,TRBJ2-7,-,TGTGCCAGCAGCCCAATGCAGGGGATCTACGAGCAGTACTTC,CASSPMQGIYEQYF
TRBV19,-,TRBJ2-1,-,TGTGCCAGTAACAACAGGTTGGATGAGCAGTTCTTC,CASNNRLDEQFF
TRBV27,-,TRBJ2-1,-,TGTGCCAGCAGTTTACTCGGGAAAAATGAGCAGTTCTTC,CASSLLGKNEQFF
TRBV29-1,-,TRBJ2-1,TRBD1,TGCAGCGTTGAAGGGGACAGGGGGTCGGCCTACAATGAGCAGTTCTTC,CSVEGDRGSAYNEQFF
TRBV5-1,-,TRBJ2-5,-,TGCGCCAGCACCCCCCGGTTTGGGCAGGACCAAGAGACCCAGTACTTC,CASTPRFGQDQETQYF
TRBV6-1,-,TRBJ1-5,-,TGTGCCACTACAGAGCTCGGGAATTATCAGCCCCAGCATTTT,CATTELGNYQPQHF
TRBV28,-,TRBJ2-7,-,TGTGCCAGCAGGGGCCGGATTACCTACGAGCAGTACTTC,CASRGRITYEQYF
TRBV11-3,once,TRBJ2-4,-,TGTGCCAGCAGCCCCTTTCGGTGGTCGGGGGCGATTAAAAACATTCAGTACTTC,CASSPFRWSGAIKNIQYF
TRBV2,-,TRBJ2-1,-,TGTGCCAGCAGTGAGTTACAAGGACTTACCCAAAGCTCCTACAATGAGCAGTTCTTC,CASSELQGLTQSSYNEQFF
TRBV5-3,-,TRBJ2-7,TRBD1,TGTGCCAGAAGCCTGGACAGGGCGACCAGCCAGCAGTACTTC,CARSLDRATSQQYF
TRBV29-1,-,TRBJ1-2,TRBD1,TGCAGCGTTCCCCAGGGGGCCAGAGGCTACACCTTC,CSVPQGARGYTF
TRBV28,-,TRBJ2-7,TRBD1,TGTGCCAGCAAACTCGACAGGGACAACTCCTACGAGCAGTACTTC,CASKLDRDNSYEQYF
TRBV6-1,-,TRBJ2-5,-,TGTGCCAGCAGTGAAGGGGCAATTAGAGAGACCCAGTACTTC,CASSEGAIRETQYF
TRBV5-1,-,TRBJ2-7,-,TGCGCCAGCAGCTTGGCCGGATTGGGGGGATCCGAGCAGTACTTC,CASSLAGLGGSEQYF
TRBV7-2,-,TRBJ2-5,TRBD2,TGTGCCAGCAGCCCGAGCGGGAGGGCCGGAGAGACCCAGTACTTC,CASSPSGRAGETQYF
TRBV11-2,-,TRBJ2-2,TRBD2,TGTGCCAGCAGCGAACTAGCAAGCGGGAGTCGTACCGGGGAGCTGTTTTTT,CASSELASGSRTGELFF
TRBV6-6,-,TRBJ2-7,-,TGTGCCAGCAGTTACACCGGGCCCACCTTCTACGAGCAGTACTTC,CASSYTGPTFYEQYF
TRBV6-5,-,TRBJ2-4,-,TGTGCCAGCAGTTACTACGACGCGTGCCCGAGAAACATTCAGTACTTC,CASSYYDACPRNIQYF
TRBV29-1,-,TRBJ2-5,-,TGCAGCGTTGTCTTTAGGCGGGGACAAGAGACCCAGTACTTC,CSVVFRRGQETQYF
TRBV27,-,TRBJ2-1,-,TGTGCCAGCAGTTTGACCGGGAGCAATGAGCAGTTCTTC,CASSLTGSNEQFF